The entry that follows covers one T cell receptor (beta chain) sequence. The source of the sample is a study of blood T cell repertoires in COVID-19. For the study at large: From the United States, Italy and Spain came samples of acute and convalescent COVID-19.

Method: immunoSEQ multiplex PCR; TCRdb's copy keeps in-frame clones and lacks some. The sample has 300,000 or so clones; around 90% are singletons. Residents of over 20 US areas, aged about 18 to 95 years, made up the participants. Two negative PCRs, clearance, or symptom resolution were required of recovered Cohort 3 donors. This CDR3 has 16 residues. Trimming took 5 bases from V and 10 from J; bases not matched to a gene: 13. From germline, CDR1 is SNHLY and CDR2 FYNNEI. The specimen was PBMCs or T cells enriched from blood (not recorded which). This chain joins TRBV2 and TRBJ1-6, with 8 bases lining up with TRBD1. The source of this sequence is a woman aged 30 to 39 who had recovered from COVID-19. The chain's CDR3 is CASSLRTGNNKSPLHF. Written as DNA, the CDR3 is TGTGCCAGCAGTCTCCGGACAGGGAATAACAAATCACCCCTCCACTTT.